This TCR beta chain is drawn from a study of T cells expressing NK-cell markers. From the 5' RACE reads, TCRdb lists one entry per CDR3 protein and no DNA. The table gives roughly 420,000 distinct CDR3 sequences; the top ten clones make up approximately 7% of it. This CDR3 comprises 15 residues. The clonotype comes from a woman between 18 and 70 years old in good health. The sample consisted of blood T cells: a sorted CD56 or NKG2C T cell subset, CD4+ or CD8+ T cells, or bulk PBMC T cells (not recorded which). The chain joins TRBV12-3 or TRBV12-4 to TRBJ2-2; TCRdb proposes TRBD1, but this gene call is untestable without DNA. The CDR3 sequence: CASSSGGANTGELFF.